The next 8 T cell receptor beta chains were all read from a single sample in a study of blood T cells in healthy people across ages. A sample-barcoded 5' primer and a J-beta primer mix were used in a second PCR of about 7 to 12 cycles. From the 5' RACE reads, TCRdb called clonotypes with MiXCR, one entry per CDR3 protein. The sample has 1.5 million to 2 million distinct CDR3 sequences; about 35% are singletons. The sequenced material came from blood. The receptors originated from a woman aged 25 to 39 in good health.

V usage is TRBV4-2 and J usage is TRBJ2-1, with 7 bases lining up with TRBD1. Germline CDR1 reads LGHNA; CDR2 reads YNFKEQ. Trimming at V came to 0 bases and at J to 11 bases, leaving 16 bases not matched to a gene. The CDR3 is 17 amino acids. The CDR3 protein is CASSQERVGTVSRQQFF. The CDR3 nucleotides are TGTGCCAGCAGCCAAGAGAGGGTAGGGACAGTGTCTCGGCAGCAGTTCTTC.

Only a few counts were recorded for this clonotype. The chain recombines TRBV13 with TRBJ1-1; D not certain. V lost 4 bases and J lost 4, with 13 bases in between. The CDR3 extends over 14 amino acids. Germline V gene lookup returns CDR1 PRHDT and CDR2 FYEKMQ (reference sequence). CDR3 residues: CASSWSGLGTEAFF. The CDR3 DNA reads as TGTGCCAGCAGCTGGTCTGGCCTTGGCACTGAAGCTTTCTTT.

This clonotype was seen a few times. This rearrangement joins TRBV9 to TRBJ2-2; D is possibly TRBD2 (5 bases). V shed 0 bases and J shed 1 base, with 10 bases lying between them. This CDR3 region has 16 residues. Germline lookup yields CDR1 SGDLS and CDR2 YYNGEE. CDR3 nucleotide sequence: TGTGCCAGCAGCGTAGGGCGGGCCCTGAACACCGGGGAGCTGTTTTTT. It translates to CASSVGRALNTGELFF.

V and J are TRBV9 and TRBJ2-5, with D possibly TRBD2 on 5 matching bases. Trimming cost V 0 bases and J 2 bases, with 17 bases left between them. The CDR3 extends over 17 amino acids. Germline-derived CDR1 and CDR2 are SGDLS and YYNGEE. This CDR3 is CASSVEWASRGQETQYF. The DNA for the CDR3 is TGTGCCAGCAGCGTAGAGTGGGCTAGCCGGGGACAAGAGACCCAGTACTTC. Based on the CDR3 plus reference TRBV9 and TRBJ2-5, the full variable domain is DSGVTQTPKHLITATGQRVTLRCSPRSGDLSVYWYQQSLDQGLQFLIQYYNGEERAKGNILERFSAQQFPDLHSELNLSSLELGDSALYFCASSVEWASRGQETQYFGPGTRLLVL.

The chain is built from TRBV2 and TRBJ1-5, with TRBD1 matching over 8 bases. Germline loops: CDR1 SNHLY, CDR2 FYNNEI. The J segment lost 5 bases and the V segment lost 3 bases, leaving 3 bases of the junction unmatched. The CDR3 consists of 14 residues. CDR3 in amino acids: CASSDSGGHQPQHF. In DNA, the CDR3 is TGTGCCAGCAGTGACTCAGGGGGCCATCAGCCCCAGCATTTT. The full variable domain, with the rest looked up from reference TRBV2 and TRBJ1-5, is EPEVTQTPSHQVTQMGQEVILRCVPISNHLYFYWYRQILGQKVEFLVSFYNNEISEKSEIFDDQFSVERPDGSNFTLKIRSTKLEDSAMYFCASSDSGGHQPQHFGDGTRLSIL.

The genes are TRBV30 and TRBJ1-1, with D possibly being TRBD1 (5 bases). Germline CDR1 GTSNPN, CDR2 SVGIG (reference sequence). This CDR3 has 15 amino acids. V was clipped by 2 bases and J by 1 base, with 14 bases between them. In DNA form, the CDR3 reads TGTGCCTGGAGTTTAAATCCCCAGGGGAACACTGAAGCTTTCTTT. It yields the protein CAWSLNPQGNTEAFF.

This rearrangement joins TRBV13 to TRBJ2-3, with 10 positions matching TRBD2. The CDR3 has 16 residues. The V gene's germline CDR1 is PRHDT and CDR2 FYEKMQ (reference sequence). V trimming: 5 bases; J trimming: 4 bases; junction bases outside the gene matches: 9. The CDR3 DNA follows: TGTGCCAGCAGCCCCCCGACTAGCGGGCCGTCAGATACGCAGTATTTT. Its translation is CASSPPTSGPSDTQYF.

V is TRBV7-9 and J is TRBJ2-4; TRBD1 matches 8 bases. The J call may be in error: the DNA end matches TRBJ2-7 better. From germline, CDR1 is SEHNR and CDR2 FQNEAQ (reference sequence). CDR3 length equals 14 residues. The CDR3 region has the DNA TGTGCCAGCAGCTACAACGGACAGGGAGCCGAGCAGTACTTC. It is translated as CASSYNGQGAEQYF.